This TCR beta chain was identified during a study of T-cell memory formation after mild COVID-19. Study as a whole: TCR clusters were largely donor specific.

A single record per CDR3 protein comes from TCRdb applying MiXCR to the 5' RACE reads. The sample records 300,000 to 350,000 distinct CDR3 sequences, around an eighth being singletons. This CDR3 region has 14 residues. The germline V gene has CDR1 SGHVS and CDR2 FQNEAQ. V lost 5 bases and J lost 6, with 15 bases in between. This clonotype was found a few times. The rearrangement joins TRBV7-8 to TRBJ2-3; the D gene is possibly TRBD1 (6 bases). Sequencing was carried out using PBMCs or a T cell subset sorted from them (not recorded which). This TCR derives from a man aged 18 to 30 who had mild COVID-19 (a few samples of this study predate the infection). Cell type and time point are not known. CDR3 in amino acids: CASSPNRVRDTQYF. CDR3 DNA: TGTGCCAGCAGCCCCAACAGGGTACGGGATACGCAGTATTTT.